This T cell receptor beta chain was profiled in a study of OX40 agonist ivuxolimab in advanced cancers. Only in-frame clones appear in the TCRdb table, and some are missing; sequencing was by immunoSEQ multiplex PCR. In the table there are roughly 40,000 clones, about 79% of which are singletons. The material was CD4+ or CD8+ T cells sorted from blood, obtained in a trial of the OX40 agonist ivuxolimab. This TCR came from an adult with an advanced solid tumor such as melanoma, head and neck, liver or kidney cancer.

The chain's CDR3 is CSVGLPNTEAFF. DNA of the CDR3: TGCAGCGTTGGACTTCCGAACACTGAAGCTTTCTTT. The rearrangement links TRBV29-1 to TRBJ1-1, with no clear D. With 4 bases removed from V and 1 base from J, the gap between germline ends came to 7 bases. The CDR3 runs to 12 residues. Germline assignment: CDR1 SQVTM and CDR2 ANQGSEA.